Each of the 15 T cell receptor beta chains below was sequenced from the same sample in a study of blood T cell repertoires in COVID-19. The data were produced by immunoSEQ multiplex PCR, yet TCRdb's version contains in-frame clones alone and is incomplete. The table includes around 72,000 clones, over 80% detected once. Sequencing input: peripheral blood. The receptors were sampled from a human donor in a cohort sampled during active COVID-19.

The genes are TRBV6-5 and TRBJ2-3; 8 bases line up with TRBD2. Germline loops: CDR1 MNHEY, CDR2 SVGAGI. The CDR3 loop spans 13 amino acids. With 8 bases clipped from V and 1 base from J, the junction kept 2 bases outside the gene matches. The CDR3 coding sequence is TGTGCCAGCGGAGCGGGGGGCACAGATACGCAGTATTTT. Translation gives CASGAGGTDTQYF.

This clone is a singleton in its sample. The CDR3, as DNA: TGTGCCAGCAGCGCCCCGGGACAGAACTACGAGCAGTACTTC. Protein product: CASSAPGQNYEQYF. V gene TRBV9 combines with J gene TRBJ2-7; TRBD1 matches 7 bases. The length of the CDR3 is 14 residues. The V segment lost 3 bases and the J segment 3 bases; nucleotides outside the gene matches: 6. CDR1 SGDLS and CDR2 YYNGEE come from the germline V gene. Filled out from reference TRBV9 and TRBJ2-7, the complete variable domain reads DSGVTQTPKHLITATGQRVTLRCSPRSGDLSVYWYQQSLDQGLQFLIQYYNGEERAKGNILERFSAQQFPDLHSELNLSSLELGDSALYFCASSAPGQNYEQYFGPGTRLTVT.

The rearrangement links TRBV10-3 to TRBJ2-7; D possibly corresponds to TRBD1 (6 bases). The CDR3 length is 13 residues. Between the trimmed V and J ends, which lost 0 bases and 3 bases, there was a span of 6 bases. From germline, CDR1 is ENHRY and CDR2 SYGVKD. The CDR3 is CAISESGGYEQYF. CDR3 coding DNA: TGTGCCATCAGTGAGTCAGGGGGCTACGAGCAGTACTTC.

V usage is TRBV25-1 and J usage is TRBJ1-1, with D maybe TRBD1 (6 bases). The CDR3 covers 12 residues. Germline V gene lookup returns CDR1 MGHDK and CDR2 SYGVNS. Trimming stripped 4 bases from V and 3 bases from J, with 6 bases between. CDR3 DNA: TGTGCCAGCAGTGGGGGGCACACTGAAGCTTTCTTT. It specifies CASSGGHTEAFF. The complete variable domain, with remaining parts taken from reference TRBV25-1 and TRBJ1-1, reads EADIYQTPRYLVIGTGKKITLECSQTMGHDKMYWYQQDPGMELHLIHYSYGVNSTEKGDLSSESTVSRIRTEHFPLTLESARPSHTSQYLCASSGGHTEAFFGQGTRLTVV.

This clone was observed a single time. The V call is TRBV5-5, the J call TRBJ1-5; D perhaps matches TRBD1 (6 bases). Germline V lookup: CDR1 SGHKS, CDR2 YYEKEE (reference sequence). V gave up 4 bases and J gave up 12 bases, with 17 bases separating them. This CDR3 has 13 amino acids. The CDR3 DNA follows: TGTGCCAGCAGCCTGACAGGAGGATCGGGCCAGCATTTT. Its translation is CASSLTGGSGQHF.

The chain is built from TRBV19 and TRBJ1-2; D is unclear. The germline V and J ends were trimmed by 3 bases and 6 bases, with 11 bases remaining between them. Germline CDR1 is LNHDA and CDR2 is SQIVND (reference sequence). The CDR3 extends over 13 amino acids. The CDR3 loop reads CASSMRLMNGYTF. The CDR3 bases are TGTGCCAGTAGTATGCGACTTATGAATGGCTACACCTTC.

The rearrangement links TRBV9 to TRBJ2-6; TRBD2 might be the D (5 bases). The ends were cut back, 4 bases at V and 4 bases at J, with 15 bases in the middle. Germline V gene sequence: CDR1 SGDLS, CDR2 YYNGEE. The CDR3 is 16 residues long. The CDR3, as DNA: TGTGCCAGCAGCCCCAGTCGAGCGGCGGGGGCCAACGTCCTGACTTTC. Translated, it gives CASSPSRAAGANVLTF. Combining the CDR3 with reference TRBV9 and TRBJ2-6 gives the whole variable domain DSGVTQTPKHLITATGQRVTLRCSPRSGDLSVYWYQQSLDQGLQFLIQYYNGEERAKGNILERFSAQQFPDLHSELNLSSLELGDSALYFCASSPSRAAGANVLTFGAGSRLTVL.

The V gene is TRBV5-6, the J gene TRBJ2-3, with 11 bases identical to TRBD2. From germline, CDR1 is SGHDT and CDR2 YYEEEE. The CDR3 totals 17 residues. The V segment lost 0 bases and the J segment 0 bases; nucleotides outside the gene matches: 3. The CDR3 reads CASSLAGTSGSTDTQYF. CDR3 DNA: TGTGCCAGCAGCTTGGCCGGGACTAGCGGAAGCACAGATACGCAGTATTTT.

The V gene is TRBV5-1, the J gene TRBJ2-5; D perhaps matches TRBD2 (6 bases). The CDR3 runs to 15 residues. The V gene's germline CDR1 is SGHRS and CDR2 YFSETQ. Trimming stripped 0 bases from V and 2 bases from J, with 11 bases between. For the CDR3, the DNA is TGCGCCAGCAGCTTGGCCCCGGGGGATCAAGAGACCCAGTACTTC. As protein: CASSLAPGDQETQYF.

CDR3 nucleotides: TGTGCCAGCAGCGCTACTAGCGGAGGCTACAATGAGCAGTTCTTC. Translated: CASSATSGGYNEQFF. This sequence joins TRBV9 and TRBJ2-1; TRBD2 matches 8 bases. J gave up 3 bases and V 3 bases, and 5 bases lay outside the gene matches. This CDR3 contains 15 residues. Germline V CDR1 and CDR2: SGDLS, YYNGEE.

This clone was seen a handful of times. The chain recombines TRBV7-6 with TRBJ2-3; 9 bases are shared with TRBD2. The CDR3 spans 16 residues. Losses at the gene ends were 3 bases for V and 5 bases for J; bases not matched to a gene: 9. Germline V gives CDR1 SGHVS, CDR2 FNYEAQ. The CDR3 DNA is TGTGCCAGCAGCTTCCTGCGCGGGGGGGCCATAGATACGCAGTATTTT. This gives the protein CASSFLRGGAIDTQYF.

CDR3: CSASYGGGAGHEQYF. CDR3 DNA sequence: TGCAGTGCTAGTTATGGCGGGGGGGCCGGCCACGAGCAGTACTTC. The chain joins TRBV20-1 to TRBJ2-7, with 9 bases matching TRBD2. This CDR3 has 15 residues. Germline assignment: CDR1 DFQATT and CDR2 SNEGSKA (reference sequence). The V gene end was trimmed by 3 bases and the J gene end by 5 bases; junction bases not matched to a gene: 11.

The chain combines TRBV7-9 with TRBJ2-7; D is possibly TRBD2 (5 bases). The CDR3 has 14 amino acids. Germline assignment: CDR1 SEHNR and CDR2 FQNEAQ (reference sequence). The V end lost 5 bases, the J end lost 0 bases, and 11 bases lay between the germline ends. As DNA, the CDR3 is TGTGCCAGCAGCCCCAAGGCGGGCTCCTACGAGCAGTACTTC. Its translation: CASSPKAGSYEQYF.

This rearrangement joins TRBV11-3 to TRBJ2-5, with D unclear. The CDR3 length is 13 residues. CDR1 and CDR2 (germline): SGHNT, YENEEA. Trimming left V 3 bases short and J 2 bases short, with 7 bases between. The CDR3 loop is CASSLSGQETQYF. Written as DNA, the CDR3 is TGTGCCAGCAGCTTGTCCGGTCAAGAGACCCAGTACTTC.

This rearrangement joins TRBV7-2 to TRBJ1-4; 9 nucleotides line up with TRBD1. V shed 1 base and J 7 bases; nucleotides not matched to a gene: 4. CDR1 and CDR2 from the germline V gene are SGHTA and FQGNSA. CDR3 size: 15 residues. In DNA, the CDR3 is TGTGCCAGCAGCTTAGTCCCGGACAGGGGTGAAAAACTGTTTTTT. It encodes CASSLVPDRGEKLFF.